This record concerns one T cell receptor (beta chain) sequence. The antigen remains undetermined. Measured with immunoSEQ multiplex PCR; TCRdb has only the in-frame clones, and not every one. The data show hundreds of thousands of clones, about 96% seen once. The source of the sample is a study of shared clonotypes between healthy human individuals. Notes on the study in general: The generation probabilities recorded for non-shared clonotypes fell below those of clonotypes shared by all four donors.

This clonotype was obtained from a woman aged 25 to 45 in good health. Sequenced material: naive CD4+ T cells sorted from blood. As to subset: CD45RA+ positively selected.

The CDR3 nucleotides read TGTGCCAGCAGCTTGGGTTGGGGCAGTACCGAGCAGTACTTC. Translated, it gives CASSLGWGSTEQYF. V and J are TRBV5-4 and TRBJ2-5, with a weak D call TRBD1 (5 bases). Near its end, the DNA agrees better with TRBJ2-7, so the J call may be wrong. This CDR3 has 14 residues. Germline V gene lookup returns CDR1 SGHNT and CDR2 YYREEE (reference sequence).